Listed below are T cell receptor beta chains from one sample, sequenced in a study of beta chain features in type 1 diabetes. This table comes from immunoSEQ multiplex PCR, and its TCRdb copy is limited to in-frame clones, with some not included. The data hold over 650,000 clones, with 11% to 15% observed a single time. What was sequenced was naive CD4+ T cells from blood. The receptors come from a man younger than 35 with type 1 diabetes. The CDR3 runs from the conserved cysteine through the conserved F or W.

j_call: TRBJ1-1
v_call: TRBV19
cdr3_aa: CATKRNTEAFF

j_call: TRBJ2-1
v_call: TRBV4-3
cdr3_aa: CASSQDWTSGDPEQFF

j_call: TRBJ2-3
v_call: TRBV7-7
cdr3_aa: CASSSGPTDTQYF

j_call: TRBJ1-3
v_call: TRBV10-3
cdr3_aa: CAIRLEAGNTIYF

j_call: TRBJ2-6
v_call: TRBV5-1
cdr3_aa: CASSSATGRTGANVLTF

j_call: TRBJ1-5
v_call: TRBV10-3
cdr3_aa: CAISVGGPNQPQHF

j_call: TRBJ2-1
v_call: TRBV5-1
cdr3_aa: CASSFLPPTSGGDEQFF

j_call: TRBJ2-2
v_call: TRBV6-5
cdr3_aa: CASSTGVNTGELFF

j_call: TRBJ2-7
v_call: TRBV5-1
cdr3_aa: CASSLAVGSSYEQYF

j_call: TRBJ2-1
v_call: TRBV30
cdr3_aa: CAWSLGLAEQGEQFF

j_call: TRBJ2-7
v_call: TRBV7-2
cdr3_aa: CASSNSDESSYEQYF